The 21 T cell receptor beta chains given below trace back to one sample, sequenced in a study of shared clonotypes between healthy human individuals. Assay used: immunoSEQ multiplex PCR; TCRdb lists only in-frame clones, some missing. Of 550,000 to 850,000 clones in the sample, roughly 70% were seen once. Sequencing was done on a sample of memory CD4+ T cells sorted from blood. Subset reported: CD45RA-negative fraction. The receptors stem from a woman in her thirties in good health.

This clone was detected once. CDR3 DNA: TGTGCCAGCACCTCCCAGGGGGCAGCCGGGGAGCTGTTTTTT. Its protein product is CASTSQGAAGELFF. The chain couples TRBV11-2 to TRBJ2-2; 8 bases agree with TRBD1. J lost 6 bases, V lost 7 bases, and 7 bases had no gene match. Germline values: CDR1 SGHAT, CDR2 FQNNGV. This CDR3 comprises 14 residues.

This chain connects TRBV7-2 to TRBJ2-5, with TRBD2 matching 7 bases. CDR3 length: 13 amino acids. The junction had 3 bases not matched to a gene; V was cut back by 1 base and J by 7 bases. Per the germline V gene, CDR1 is SGHTA and CDR2 is FQGNSA. The CDR3 sequence: CASSLDRGGTQYF. The CDR3 nucleotides are TGTGCCAGCAGCTTAGATCGCGGGGGGACCCAGTACTTC.

The gene calls are TRBV28 and TRBJ1-2; no clear D. The CDR3 is made up of 12 amino acids. Germline CDR1 reads MDHEN; CDR2 reads SYDVKM. The V end was cut by 2 bases, the J end by 7 bases, with 8 bases between. In DNA, the CDR3 is TGTGCCAGCAGTTTAGCAGGAGGTGGCTACACCTTC. It specifies CASSLAGGGYTF.

Details on this clone: The sample carries other DNA sequences with the same CDR3. This chain joins TRBV7-9 and TRBJ1-4, with D maybe TRBD1 (6 bases). Per germline, CDR1 SEHNR and CDR2 FQNEAQ (reference sequence). CDR3 length: 14 residues. V gave up 1 base and J gave up 8 bases, with 11 bases separating them. CDR3 DNA: TGTGCCAGCAGCTTAGGCACAGGGAACGAAAAACTGTTTTTT. This sequence encodes CASSLGTGNEKLFF.

This chain links TRBV30 with TRBJ1-3; a weak D match, TRBD1 (6 bases). V was pared by 3 bases and J by 0 bases, with 12 bases between. Looked up from germline, CDR1 is GTSNPN and CDR2 is SVGIG (reference sequence). The CDR3 sequence is 15 residues long. The CDR3: CAWRNRVLSGNTIYF. The CDR3 coding sequence is TGTGCCTGGAGAAACAGGGTACTCTCTGGAAACACCATATATTTT. Using reference TRBV30 and TRBJ1-3 for the parts outside the CDR3, the full variable domain is SQTIHQWPATLVQPVGSPLSLECTVEGTSNPNLYWYRQAAGRGLQLLFYSVGIGQISSEVPQNLSASRPQDRQFILSSKKLLLSDSGFYLCAWRNRVLSGNTIYFGEGSWLTVV.

The V and J genes are TRBV5-1 and TRBJ1-1; no clear D gene. Per the germline V gene, CDR1 is SGHRS and CDR2 is YFSETQ. Trimming took off 0 bases at V and 4 bases at J, with 7 bases between the two ends. This CDR3 has 13 amino acids. CDR3 in amino acids: CASSLEWGTEAFF. The CDR3, as DNA: TGCGCCAGCAGCTTGGAGTGGGGCACTGAAGCTTTCTTT.

The rearrangement joins TRBV6-4 to TRBJ2-3, with a tentative D call TRBD2 (5 bases). The length of the CDR3 is 14 residues. V lost 2 bases to trimming and J lost 4 bases, with 10 bases between them. Germline CDR1 MRHNA, CDR2 SNTAGT. The CDR3, as DNA: TGTGCCAGCAGTGACGATAGCGATGCAGATACGCAGTATTTT. Translating gives CASSDDSDADTQYF.

This clone was recorded once. The chain links TRBV30 to TRBJ1-2; no firm D call. Trimming left V 1 base short and J 5 bases short, with 14 bases between. Germline values: CDR1 GTSNPN, CDR2 SVGIG (reference sequence). The CDR3 sequence is 14 residues long. The CDR3 DNA follows: TGTGCCTGGAGTGACACCCAAAGGGTTTATGGCTACACCTTC. Translating it yields CAWSDTQRVYGYTF. The entire variable domain, with the rest obtained from reference TRBV30 and TRBJ1-2, is as follows: SQTIHQWPATLVQPVGSPLSLECTVEGTSNPNLYWYRQAAGRGLQLLFYSVGIGQISSEVPQNLSASRPQDRQFILSSKKLLLSDSGFYLCAWSDTQRVYGYTFGSGTRLTVV.

With regard to this clone: At the DNA level, this CDR3 is encoded by other sequences in the same sample as well. This chain uses TRBV2 with TRBJ2-1; 8 bases are a match to TRBD2. The V gene's germline CDR1 is SNHLY and CDR2 FYNNEI. The CDR3 sequence is 15 residues long. Trimming removed 6 bases from V and 0 bases from J; junction bases left unmatched: 4. The chain's CDR3 is CASSTSGSSYNEQFF. In DNA form, the CDR3 reads TGTGCCAGCAGCACAAGCGGGAGCTCCTACAATGAGCAGTTCTTC.

The chain has TRBV25-1 and TRBJ2-3; TRBD1 or TRBD2 may be the D gene (6 bases each). V was shortened by 7 bases and J by 6 bases, with 23 bases between the two germline ends. The CDR3 loop spans 16 amino acids. The germline gives CDR1 MGHDK, CDR2 SYGVNS. CDR3 region: CASTHSLARGADTQYF. DNA of the CDR3: TGTGCCAGCACCCACTCCCTAGCTAGGGGGGCGGATACGCAGTATTTT.

V usage is TRBV5-4 and J usage is TRBJ2-5, with D tentatively TRBD1 or TRBD2 (7 bases each). Per the germline V gene, CDR1 is SGHNT and CDR2 is YYREEE (reference sequence). This CDR3 has 15 amino acids. The V gene lost 4 bases and the J gene lost 5 bases, with 18 bases spanning the gap. The CDR3 DNA follows: TGTGCCAGCAGCCGATTTGGGGGAGGGGGCGAGACCCAGTACTTC. Translation: CASSRFGGGGETQYF.

This chain joins TRBV7-8 and TRBJ2-1; no reliable D call. Germline V gene data show CDR1 as SGHVS and CDR2 as FQNEAQ. Trimming stripped 4 bases from V and 7 bases from J, with 5 bases between. The CDR3 is 11 residues long. CDR3 DNA: TGTGCCAGCAGCTCCACTAATGAGCAGTTCTTC. It yields the protein CASSSTNEQFF.

This chain joins TRBV27 and TRBJ1-5, with 7 bases fitting TRBD1. The germline CDR1 and CDR2 sequences are MNHEY and SMNVEV (reference sequence). The V segment lost 5 bases and the J segment 6 bases; nucleotides outside the gene matches: 10. The CDR3 is made up of 15 amino acids. The CDR3 DNA is TGTGCCAGCAGTCTTCTTGACAGGGCCTTTCAGCCCCAGCATTTT. Its translation is CASSLLDRAFQPQHF.

The rearrangement links TRBV19 to TRBJ1-4; D possibly corresponds to TRBD1 (5 bases). The V and J ends lost 7 bases and 8 bases respectively, with 20 bases between them. This CDR3 has 15 amino acids. In germline, CDR1 is LNHDA, CDR2 SQIVND (reference sequence). The CDR3 here is CASTPPGRLGEKLFF. As DNA, the CDR3 is TGTGCCAGTACCCCTCCGGGGCGTTTAGGAGAAAAACTGTTTTTT.

In DNA form, the CDR3 reads TGTGCCAGTAGTCCCGGCTCTAGCGGTGGGGGTGAGCAGTTCTTC. Protein: CASSPGSSGGGEQFF. This rearrangement joins TRBV19 to TRBJ2-1; 7 bases are a match to TRBD2. Looked up from germline, CDR1 is LNHDA and CDR2 is SQIVND (reference sequence). V dropped 5 bases and J dropped 9; count of bases not matched to a gene: 13. The length of the CDR3 is 15 residues. The entire variable domain, with the rest obtained from reference TRBV19 and TRBJ2-1, is as follows: DGGITQSPKYLFRKEGQNVTLSCEQNLNHDAMYWYRQDPGQGLRLIYYSQIVNDFQKGDIAEGYSVSREKKESFPLTVTSAQKNPTAFYLCASSPGSSGGGEQFFGPGTRLTVL.

The rearrangement joins TRBV4-1 to TRBJ2-7, with a possible D match to TRBD2 (5 bases). V was trimmed by 0 bases and J by 0 bases, leaving 15 bases between them. Germline V lookup: CDR1 MGHRA, CDR2 YSYEKL. CDR3 size: 17 residues. The CDR3 nucleotides are TGCGCCAGCAGCCAAGATGCTGGGCTGGGGAGCTCCTACGAGCAGTACTTC. It encodes CASSQDAGLGSSYEQYF.

The CDR3 loop is CASSAGHGGTGELFF. In nucleotides, the CDR3 is TGCGCCAGCAGCGCGGGGCATGGGGGCACCGGGGAGCTGTTTTTT. This chain uses TRBV5-1 with TRBJ2-2, with D maybe TRBD2 (6 bases). This CDR3 comprises 15 residues. Germline CDR1 SGHRS, CDR2 YFSETQ. Trimming left V 4 bases short and J 4 bases short, with 14 bases between.

The rearrangement joins TRBV5-4 to TRBJ2-1; D uncertain. CDR3 length: 11 residues. V was pared by 1 base and J by 10 bases, with 6 bases between. CDR1 SGHNT and CDR2 YYREEE come from the germline V gene (reference sequence). DNA for the CDR3: TGTGCCAGCAGCTTGAGGGCCGAGCAGTTCTTC. As protein: CASSLRAEQFF.

The CDR3 loop is CASSYVREAYEQYF. In DNA form, the CDR3 reads TGTGCCAGCAGTTACGTACGGGAGGCGTACGAGCAGTACTTC. J is TRBJ2-7 and V is TRBV6-5, with TRBD2 identical over 7 bases. CDR1 is MNHEY, CDR2 SVGAGI, per germline. V was clipped by 2 bases and J by 4 bases; unmatched bases: 5. The CDR3 runs 14 residues.

This clone has just a few counts. The chain recombines TRBV27 with TRBJ1-1; 7 bases agree with TRBD1. This CDR3 has 14 amino acids. Trimming at V came to 5 bases and at J to 4 bases, leaving 7 bases not matched to a gene. Germline CDR1 reads MNHEY; CDR2 reads SMNVEV (reference sequence). CDR3 sequence: CASSQTGVVTEAFF. The CDR3 bases are TGTGCCAGCAGTCAAACAGGGGTAGTCACTGAAGCTTTCTTT.

The chain employs TRBV14 and TRBJ1-2; 9 positions match TRBD1. Trimming took 6 bases from V and 5 from J; bases not matched to a gene: 10. Germline V gene sequence: CDR1 SGHDN, CDR2 FVKESK. The CDR3 spans 15 residues. The CDR3 is CASSLISTGGYGYTF. The CDR3, as DNA: TGTGCCAGCAGTCTCATATCGACAGGGGGATATGGCTACACCTTC.